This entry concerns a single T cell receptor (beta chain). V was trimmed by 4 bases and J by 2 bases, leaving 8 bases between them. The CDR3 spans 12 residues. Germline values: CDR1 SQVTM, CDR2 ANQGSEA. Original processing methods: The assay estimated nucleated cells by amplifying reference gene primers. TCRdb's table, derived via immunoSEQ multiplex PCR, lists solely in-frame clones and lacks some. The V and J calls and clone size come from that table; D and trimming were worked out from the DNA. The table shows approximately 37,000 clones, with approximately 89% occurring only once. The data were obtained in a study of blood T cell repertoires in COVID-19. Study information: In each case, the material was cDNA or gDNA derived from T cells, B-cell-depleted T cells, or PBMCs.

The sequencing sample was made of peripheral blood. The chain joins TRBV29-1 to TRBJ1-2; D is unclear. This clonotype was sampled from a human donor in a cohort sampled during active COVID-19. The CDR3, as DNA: TGCAGCGTTGGCTCCCAGAACTATGGCTACACCTTC. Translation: CSVGSQNYGYTF.